This T cell receptor beta chain comes out of a study of T cells after yellow fever vaccination. TCRdb independently ran MiXCR on the 5' RACE reads; one entry per CDR3 protein. The profile covers roughly 250,000 distinct CDR3 sequences, with 13% appearing a single time and about 0.51% taken by the ten largest. V shed 4 bases, J shed 6 bases, and the junction held 6 bases outside the gene matches. The CDR3 runs 13 residues. From germline, CDR1 is DFQATT and CDR2 SNEGSKA (reference sequence). This clonotype came up many times. This TCR was sampled from a man between 25 and 39 years old who received the YFV17D yellow fever vaccine. V is TRBV20-1 and J is TRBJ2-4, with 7 bases aligning to TRBD2. This specimen consisted of CD4+ T cells sorted from PBMCs, obtained 45 days after the yellow fever booster vaccination. The CDR3 DNA follows: TGCAGTGCTACTGGCGGGAGCGGAAACATTCAGTACTTC. Translation gives CSATGGSGNIQYF.